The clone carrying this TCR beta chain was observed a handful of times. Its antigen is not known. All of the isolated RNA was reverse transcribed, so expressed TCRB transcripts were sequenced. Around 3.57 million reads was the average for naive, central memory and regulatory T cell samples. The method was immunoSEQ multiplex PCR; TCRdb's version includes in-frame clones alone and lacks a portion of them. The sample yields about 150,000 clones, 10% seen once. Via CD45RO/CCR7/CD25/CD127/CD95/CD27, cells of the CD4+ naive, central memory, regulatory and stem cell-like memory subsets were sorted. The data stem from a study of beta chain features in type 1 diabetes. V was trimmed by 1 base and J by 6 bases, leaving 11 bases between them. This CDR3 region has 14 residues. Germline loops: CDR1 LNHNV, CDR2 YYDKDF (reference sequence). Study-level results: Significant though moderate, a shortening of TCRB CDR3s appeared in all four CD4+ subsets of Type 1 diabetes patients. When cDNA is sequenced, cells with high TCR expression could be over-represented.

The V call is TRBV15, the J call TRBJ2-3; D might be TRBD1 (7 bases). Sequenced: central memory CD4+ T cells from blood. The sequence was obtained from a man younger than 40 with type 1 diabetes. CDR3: CATSRGRGPDTQYF. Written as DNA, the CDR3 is TGTGCCACCAGCAGAGGGAGGGGGCCGGATACGCAGTATTTT.